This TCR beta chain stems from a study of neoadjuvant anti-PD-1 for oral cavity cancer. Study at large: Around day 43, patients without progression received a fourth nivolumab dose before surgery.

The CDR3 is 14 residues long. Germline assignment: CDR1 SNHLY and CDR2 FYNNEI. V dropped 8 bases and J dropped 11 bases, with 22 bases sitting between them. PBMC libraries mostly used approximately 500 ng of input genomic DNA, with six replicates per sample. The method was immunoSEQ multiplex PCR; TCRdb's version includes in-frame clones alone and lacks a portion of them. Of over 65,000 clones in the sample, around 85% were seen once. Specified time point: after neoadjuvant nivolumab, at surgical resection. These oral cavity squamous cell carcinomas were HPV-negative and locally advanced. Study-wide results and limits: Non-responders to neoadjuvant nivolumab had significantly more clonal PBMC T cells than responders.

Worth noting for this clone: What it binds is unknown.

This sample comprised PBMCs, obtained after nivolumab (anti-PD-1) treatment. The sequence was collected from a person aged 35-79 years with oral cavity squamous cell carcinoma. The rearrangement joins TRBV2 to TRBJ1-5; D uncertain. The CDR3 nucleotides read TGTGCCAGCGACCGAGATAGGACGGGTTCAGCCCAGCATTTT. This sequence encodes CASDRDRTGSAQHF.